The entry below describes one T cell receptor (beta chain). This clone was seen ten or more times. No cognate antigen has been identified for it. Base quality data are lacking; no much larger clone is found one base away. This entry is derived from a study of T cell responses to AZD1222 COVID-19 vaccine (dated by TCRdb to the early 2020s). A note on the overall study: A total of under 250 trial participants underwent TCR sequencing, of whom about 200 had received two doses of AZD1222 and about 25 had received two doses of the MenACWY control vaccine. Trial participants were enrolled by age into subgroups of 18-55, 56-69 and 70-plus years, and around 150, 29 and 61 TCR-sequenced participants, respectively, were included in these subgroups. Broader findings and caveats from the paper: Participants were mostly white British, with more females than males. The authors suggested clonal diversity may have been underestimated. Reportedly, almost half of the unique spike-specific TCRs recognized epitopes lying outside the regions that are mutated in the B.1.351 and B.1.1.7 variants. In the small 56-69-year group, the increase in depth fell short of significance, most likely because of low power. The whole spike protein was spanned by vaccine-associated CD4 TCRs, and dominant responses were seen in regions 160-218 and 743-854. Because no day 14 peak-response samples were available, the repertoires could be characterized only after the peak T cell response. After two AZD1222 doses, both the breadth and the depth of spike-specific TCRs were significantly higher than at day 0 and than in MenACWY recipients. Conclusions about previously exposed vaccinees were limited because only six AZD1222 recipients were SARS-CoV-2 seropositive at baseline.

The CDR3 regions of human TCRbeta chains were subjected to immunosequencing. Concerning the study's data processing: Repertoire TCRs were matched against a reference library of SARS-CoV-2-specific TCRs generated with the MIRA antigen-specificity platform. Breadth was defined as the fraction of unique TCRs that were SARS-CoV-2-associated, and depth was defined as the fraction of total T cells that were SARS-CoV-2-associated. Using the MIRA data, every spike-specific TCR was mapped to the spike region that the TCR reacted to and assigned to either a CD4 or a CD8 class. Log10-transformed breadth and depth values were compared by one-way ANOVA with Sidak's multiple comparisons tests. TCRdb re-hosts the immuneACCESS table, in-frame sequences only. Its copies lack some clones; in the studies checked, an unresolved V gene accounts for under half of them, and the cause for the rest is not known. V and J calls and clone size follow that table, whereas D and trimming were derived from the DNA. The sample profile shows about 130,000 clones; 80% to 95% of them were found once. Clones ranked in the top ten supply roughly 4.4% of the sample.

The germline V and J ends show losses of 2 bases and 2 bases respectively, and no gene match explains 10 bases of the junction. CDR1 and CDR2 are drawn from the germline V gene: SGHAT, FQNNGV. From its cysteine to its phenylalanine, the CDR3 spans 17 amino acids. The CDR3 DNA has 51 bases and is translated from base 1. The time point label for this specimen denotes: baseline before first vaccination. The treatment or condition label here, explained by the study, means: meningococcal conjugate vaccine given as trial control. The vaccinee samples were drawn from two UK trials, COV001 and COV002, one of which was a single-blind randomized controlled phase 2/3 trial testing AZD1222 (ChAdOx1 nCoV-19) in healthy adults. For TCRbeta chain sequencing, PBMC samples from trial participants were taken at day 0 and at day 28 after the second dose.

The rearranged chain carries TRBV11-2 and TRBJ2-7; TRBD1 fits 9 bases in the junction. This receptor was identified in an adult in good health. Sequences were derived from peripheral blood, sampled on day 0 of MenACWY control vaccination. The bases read TGTGCCAGCAGCTTAAGCGAAACAGGGGGCGACCCCTACGAGCAGTACTTC. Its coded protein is CASSLSETGGDPYEQYF.